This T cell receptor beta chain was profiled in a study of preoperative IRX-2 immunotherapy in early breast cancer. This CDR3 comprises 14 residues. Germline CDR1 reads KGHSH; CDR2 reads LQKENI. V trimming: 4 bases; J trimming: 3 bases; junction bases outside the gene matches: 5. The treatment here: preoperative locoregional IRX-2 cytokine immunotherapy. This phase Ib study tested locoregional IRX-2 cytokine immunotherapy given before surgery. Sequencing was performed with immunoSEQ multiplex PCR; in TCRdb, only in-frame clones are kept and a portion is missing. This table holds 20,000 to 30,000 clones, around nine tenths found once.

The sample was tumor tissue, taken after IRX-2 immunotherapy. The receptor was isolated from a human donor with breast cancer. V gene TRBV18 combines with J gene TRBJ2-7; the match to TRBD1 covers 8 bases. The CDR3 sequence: CASSRTTGVYEQYF. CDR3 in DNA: TGTGCCAGCTCACGTACGACAGGGGTCTACGAGCAGTACTTC.